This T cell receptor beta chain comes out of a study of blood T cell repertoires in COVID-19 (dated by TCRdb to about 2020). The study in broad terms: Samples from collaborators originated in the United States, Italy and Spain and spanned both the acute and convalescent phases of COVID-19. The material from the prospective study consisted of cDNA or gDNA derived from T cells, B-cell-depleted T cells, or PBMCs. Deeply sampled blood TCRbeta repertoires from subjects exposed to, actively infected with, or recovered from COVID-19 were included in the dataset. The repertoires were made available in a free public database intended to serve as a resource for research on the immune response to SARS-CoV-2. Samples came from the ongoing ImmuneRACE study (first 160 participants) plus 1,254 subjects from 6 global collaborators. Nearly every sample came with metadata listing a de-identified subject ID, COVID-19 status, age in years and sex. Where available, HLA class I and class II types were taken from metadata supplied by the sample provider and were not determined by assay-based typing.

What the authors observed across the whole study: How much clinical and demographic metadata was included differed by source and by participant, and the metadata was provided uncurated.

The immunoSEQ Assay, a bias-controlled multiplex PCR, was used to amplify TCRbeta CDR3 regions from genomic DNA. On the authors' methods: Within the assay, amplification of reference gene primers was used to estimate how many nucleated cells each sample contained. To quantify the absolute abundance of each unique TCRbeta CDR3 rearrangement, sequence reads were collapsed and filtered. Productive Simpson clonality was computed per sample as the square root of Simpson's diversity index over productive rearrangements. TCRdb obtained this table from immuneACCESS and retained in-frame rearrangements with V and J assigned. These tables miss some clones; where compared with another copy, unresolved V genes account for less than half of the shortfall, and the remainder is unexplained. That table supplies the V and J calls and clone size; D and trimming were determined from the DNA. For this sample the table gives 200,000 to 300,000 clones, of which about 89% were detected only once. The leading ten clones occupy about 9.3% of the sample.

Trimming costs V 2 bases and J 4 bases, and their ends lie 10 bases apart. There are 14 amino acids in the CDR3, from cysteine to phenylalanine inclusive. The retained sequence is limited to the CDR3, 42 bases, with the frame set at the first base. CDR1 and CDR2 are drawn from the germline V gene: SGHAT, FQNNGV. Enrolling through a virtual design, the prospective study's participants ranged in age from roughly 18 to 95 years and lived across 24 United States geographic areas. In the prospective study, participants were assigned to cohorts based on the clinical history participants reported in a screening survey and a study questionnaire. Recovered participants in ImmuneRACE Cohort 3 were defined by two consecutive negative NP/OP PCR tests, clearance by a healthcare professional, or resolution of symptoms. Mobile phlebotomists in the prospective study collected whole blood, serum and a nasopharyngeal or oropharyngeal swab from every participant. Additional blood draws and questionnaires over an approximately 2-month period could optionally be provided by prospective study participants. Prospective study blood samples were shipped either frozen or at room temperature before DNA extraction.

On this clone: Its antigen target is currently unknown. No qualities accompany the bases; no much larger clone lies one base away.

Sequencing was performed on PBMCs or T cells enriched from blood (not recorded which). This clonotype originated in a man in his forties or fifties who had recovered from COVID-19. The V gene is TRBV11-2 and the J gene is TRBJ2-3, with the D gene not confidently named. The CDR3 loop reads CASSLLSSSDTQYF. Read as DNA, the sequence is TGTGCCAGCAGCTTATTATCTAGTTCAGATACGCAGTATTTT.